This T cell receptor beta chain was recorded in a study of cytomegalovirus exposure and HLA in healthy donors. V lost 4 bases and J 4 bases, leaving 13 bases between the germline ends. Per the germline V gene, CDR1 is MDHEN and CDR2 is SYDVKM. The CDR3 sequence is 15 residues long. Study-level findings and limits: Prior analysis indicated that the majority of TCR beta V segments exhibited productivity approximately 87% or approximately 30% of the time.

Notes on this clone: Its antigen remains unidentified.

Use of 60 Vbeta and 13 Jbeta primers characterized the PCR. Measured with immunoSEQ multiplex PCR; TCRdb has only the in-frame clones, and not every one. Among a few hundred thousand clones listed, about nine tenths were seen once. Sequenced material: PBMCs. The genes are TRBV28 and TRBJ2-2, with D uncertain. This clonotype was sampled from a girl aged 2-9 years in good health and CMV-seronegative. For the CDR3, the DNA is TGTGCCAGCAGTTCATACCACAGTACCACCGGGGAGCTGTTTTTT. Translated, it gives CASSSYHSTTGELFF.